The sequence of this T cell receptor beta chain was determined in a study of blood T cells in healthy people across ages (dated by TCRdb to between 2014 and 2016). Notes on the research overall: In model experiments, template switching captured about one uniquely barcoded TCR beta cDNA molecule for every two T cells. Using deep sequencing normalized with unique cDNA molecular identifiers, the study measured how TCR beta repertoire diversity changes with age. Four age groups were formed from the donors: young (average roughly 16 years), middle-aged (roughly 38), aged (roughly 58) and long-lived (more than 75). Two additional independent replicas of 1 million unique cDNA reads from the same blood draw were analyzed for two donors (one aged 18 to 30 and one aged 80 or older). Overall study results and their limits: Because profiling used bulk unsorted PBMCs, naive and antigen-experienced compartments could not be compared conclusively. Estimates of total diversity from one million sequenced T cells were regarded as lower bounds and underestimates. As age increased, observed TCR beta diversity per million T cells dropped in a roughly linear way, and a significant reduction was already evident by age 40. Because donor CMV infection status was unknown, age-related changes in expanded clonotypes were potentially confounded. A strong correlation was found between observed TCR beta diversity and the percentage of naive T cells measured by flow cytometry. Compared with the aged group, more naive CD4+ T cells, fewer expanded clones and increased TCR diversity were shown by the long-lived group, suggesting age selection.

Receptor amplification or capture employed 5' RACE. Sequencing was performed on an Illumina HiSeq 2500. A second PCR of about 6 to 11 cycles was run with a J-beta primer mix and a sample-barcoded 5' primer. Each TCR beta cDNA molecule received a unique molecular identifier from a template-switch 5' adaptor carrying 12 random nucleotides. At least 2.5 million CDR3-containing paired-end reads were obtained from each sample. The Mint cDNA synthesis kit, primed by a TRBC-specific oligonucleotide, was used to synthesize first-strand cDNA from all RNA. All cDNA was treated with uracil-DNA glycosylase and then went through a first 18-cycle PCR with the universal primers M1SS and BC2_uni_R. In the authors' own workflow: Each sample was normalized by randomly selecting 1 million high-quality reads, each carrying a distinct molecular identifier. Instead of being binned into consensus sequences, reads with shared molecular identifiers were discarded. MiTCR, set to a Q25 quality threshold and the strictest error-elimination algorithm, was used for CDR3 identification, clonotype clustering and error correction. A nonparametric unseen species model with Euler transformation was used to estimate a lower bound on total TCR beta diversity. TCRdb reprocessed the public reads (quality trimming at Q25 with fastp, clone calling with MiXCR) and kept in-frame beta chains. Merged by CDR3 protein, the rows form single entries marked with the most common genes and DNA. The V and J calls follow TCRdb's processing rather than the paper's. Across this sample there are fewer than 650,000 distinct CDR3 sequences, with roughly a quarter seen only once. The top ten constitute approximately 3.6% of the sample.

Deletion took 2 bases off V and 1 base off J, with a span of 5 bases between the germline ends. Spanning cysteine to phenylalanine, the CDR3 consists of 14 amino acids. Only the CDR3 region is kept as DNA, spanning 42 bases read in frame from base 1. From a lookup of the germline V gene, CDR1 and CDR2 are MNHNS and SASEGT. Comments on this clonotype: There is no known antigen for this receptor. No base qualities exist here, and no much larger clone lies one base off it.

Systemically healthy Caucasian individuals from Russia, roughly 40 in total and aged about 6 to 100 years, were included as donors. Each donor gave ten milliliters of peripheral blood, collected into EDTA-treated Vacutainer tubes. PBMCs were isolated by Ficoll-Paque density-gradient centrifugation, with at least 7 million obtained per sample. Total RNA was extracted from PBMCs with Trizol reagent, with at least 6 micrograms obtained per sample. For every donor, an aliquot of PBMCs went through flow cytometry to measure the percentages of naive CD45RAhigh/CD27high T cells. The sample was also reused in another study, on T cells of mothers and their children. The other study reports the following: Nine systemically healthy Caucasian individuals, comprising three mothers and their six children, were included as donors. cDNA synthesis used all of the extracted RNA, with roughly 1.5 ug of RNA in each 15 ul reaction. In the second PCR, sample barcodes and 2-4 random nucleotides were introduced via the M1S primer. Each mother yielded over 9 million TCR beta CDR3 reads and each child 2.5 million to 3 million reads. Thymic selection similarly shapes TCR recombination output in related and unrelated pairs, with minor effect from inherited differences. Related mother-child pairs always showed normalized repertoire overlap that was slightly higher than in unrelated mother-child pairs, though the difference was never significant. With a sensitivity of approximately 100 clones per million clonotypes, no persistent microchimeric T cell clones were detected. The study used deep NGS to compare TCR beta repertoires of mothers and children, seeking features distinguishing related mother-child pairs from unrelated individuals. On average, the children were around 11 +/- 4 years old, while the mothers were about 40 +/- 4 years old. After adapters were ligated using NEBNext reagents, the libraries underwent 100+100 nt paired-end sequencing on an Illumina HiSeq 2000. Mother and child libraries were prepared a month apart and sequenced in separate runs to prevent cross-contamination. Each donor had between roughly 450,000 and 2,100,000 distinct TCR beta clonotypes identified. Naive TCR beta clonotypes were estimated from low-frequency clonotypes matched to each donor's FACS-determined naive share, without sorting.

The sample was blood. The rearrangement joined TRBV6-1 to TRBJ1-4, with no confident D gene call. This TCR derives from a boy aged 2 to 10 in good health. In nucleotides, the sequence is TGTGCCAGCAGTGAATGGGGAACTAATGAAAAACTGTTTTTT. This is translated as CASSEWGTNEKLFF.